This T cell receptor (beta chain) was profiled in a study of neurological immune-mediated disorders. TCRdb reprocessed the 5' RACE reads with MiXCR, giving one entry per CDR3 protein. Among about 24,000 distinct CDR3 sequences, 13% were seen once, and the ten largest hold under 20%. The CDR3 extends over 13 amino acids. Germline V lookup: CDR1 DFQATT, CDR2 SNEGSKA (reference sequence). The trim removed 5 bases at V and 2 bases at J, leaving 2 bases unmatched. This clonotype was recorded many times. Sequencing was carried out using PBMCs. The sequence was obtained from a woman in her 40s with HTLV-1-associated myelopathy (HAM/TSP). The rearrangement joins TRBV20-1 to TRBJ1-1; 10 bases map to TRBD1. CDR3 sequence reads: CSAGDRGNTEAFF. The CDR3 coding sequence is TGCAGTGCTGGGGACAGGGGTAACACTGAAGCTTTCTTT.